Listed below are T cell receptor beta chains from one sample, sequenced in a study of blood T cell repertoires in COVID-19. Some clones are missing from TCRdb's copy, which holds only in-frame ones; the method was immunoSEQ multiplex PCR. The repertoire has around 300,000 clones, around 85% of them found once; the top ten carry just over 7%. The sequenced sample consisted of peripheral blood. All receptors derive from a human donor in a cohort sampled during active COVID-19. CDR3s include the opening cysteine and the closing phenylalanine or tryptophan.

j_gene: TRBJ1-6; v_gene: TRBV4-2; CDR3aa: CASSQEVREAGNSPLHF
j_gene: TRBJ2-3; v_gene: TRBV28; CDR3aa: CASRPGVSSTDTQYF
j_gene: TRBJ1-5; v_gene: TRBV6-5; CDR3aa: CASGKQANQPQHF
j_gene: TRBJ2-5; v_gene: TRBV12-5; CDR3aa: CASGGAIQETQYF
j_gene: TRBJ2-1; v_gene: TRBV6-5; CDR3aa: CASSYIEGDEQFF
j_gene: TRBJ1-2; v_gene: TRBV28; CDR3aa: CASSSTGDRGYGYGYTF
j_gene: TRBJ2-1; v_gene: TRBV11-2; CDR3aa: CASSFSGDHNEQFF
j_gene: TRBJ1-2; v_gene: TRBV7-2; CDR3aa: CASRVVLGDGYTF
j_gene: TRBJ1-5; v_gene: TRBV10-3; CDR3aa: CAISDGDYQPQHF
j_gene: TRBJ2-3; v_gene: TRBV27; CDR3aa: CASRTFRGTDTQYF
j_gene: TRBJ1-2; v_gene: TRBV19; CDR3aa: CASSPDRGYGYTF
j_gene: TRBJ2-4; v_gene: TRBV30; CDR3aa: CAWSVLAGGRAKNIQYF
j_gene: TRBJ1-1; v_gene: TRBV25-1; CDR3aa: CASSEFGFKMNTEAFF
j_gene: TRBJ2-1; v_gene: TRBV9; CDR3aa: CASSPPLGGGSYNEQFF
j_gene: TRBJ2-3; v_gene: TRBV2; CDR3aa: CASRLAGGADTQYF
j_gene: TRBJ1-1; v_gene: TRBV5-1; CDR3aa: CASRGTAIEAFF
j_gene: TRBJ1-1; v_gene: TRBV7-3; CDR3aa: CASSPSGVLNTEAFF
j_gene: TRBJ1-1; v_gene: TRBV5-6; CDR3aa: CASTLNRGREAFF
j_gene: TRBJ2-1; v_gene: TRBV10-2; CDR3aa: CASGEEGGARDEQFF
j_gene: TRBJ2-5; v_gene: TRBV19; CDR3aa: CASNGGGEGETQYF
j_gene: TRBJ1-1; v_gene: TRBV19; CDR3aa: CASSKMRQGPNTEAFF
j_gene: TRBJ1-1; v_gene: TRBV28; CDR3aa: CASSFVANTEAFF
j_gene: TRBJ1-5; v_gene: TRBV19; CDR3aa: CASIWTGSNQPQHF
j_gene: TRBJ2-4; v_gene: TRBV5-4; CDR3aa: CASSLGGLAKNIQYF
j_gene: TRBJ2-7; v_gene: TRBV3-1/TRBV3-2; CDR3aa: CASSQELRQGTGEQYF
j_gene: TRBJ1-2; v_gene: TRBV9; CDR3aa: CASSLGPSDGYTF
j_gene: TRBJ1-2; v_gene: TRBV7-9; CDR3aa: CASSLNSLNYGYTF
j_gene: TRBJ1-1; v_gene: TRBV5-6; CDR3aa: CASSLWESEAFF
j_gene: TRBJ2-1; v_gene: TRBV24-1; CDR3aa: CATSDRPGTSAYNEQFF
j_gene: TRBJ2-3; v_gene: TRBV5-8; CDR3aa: CASSTGRRGLRDTQYF
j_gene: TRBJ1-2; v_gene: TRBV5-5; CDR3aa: CASSSSQTIGWRYGYTF
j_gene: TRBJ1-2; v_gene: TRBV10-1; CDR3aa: CASSPDRAYGYTF
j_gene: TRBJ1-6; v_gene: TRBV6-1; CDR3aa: CASSEGETGGYSPLHF
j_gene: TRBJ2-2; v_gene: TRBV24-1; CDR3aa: CATSDPSGGAYGELFF
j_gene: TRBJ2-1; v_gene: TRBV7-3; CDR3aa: CASSLYREGEQFF
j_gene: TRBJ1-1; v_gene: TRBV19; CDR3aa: CASSQGMNTEAFF
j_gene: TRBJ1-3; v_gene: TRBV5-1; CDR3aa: CASSLEGARGNTIYF
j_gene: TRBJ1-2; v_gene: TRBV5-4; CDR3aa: CASSLTRDRGSPYGYTF
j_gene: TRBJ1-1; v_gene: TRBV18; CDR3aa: CASSLLENTEAFF
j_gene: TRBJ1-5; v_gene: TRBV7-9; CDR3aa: CASSSGTGIHQPQHF
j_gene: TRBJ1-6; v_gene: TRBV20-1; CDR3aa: CSAGEQGQVKSPLHF
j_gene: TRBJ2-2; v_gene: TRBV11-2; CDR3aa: CASSRVKGLITGELFF
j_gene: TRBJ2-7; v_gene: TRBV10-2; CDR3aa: CASSRGPPPYEQYF
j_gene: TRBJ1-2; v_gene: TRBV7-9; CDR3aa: CASSLEGGLYGYTF
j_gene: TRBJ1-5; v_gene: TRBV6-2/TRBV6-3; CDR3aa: CASRPTGGSNQPQHF
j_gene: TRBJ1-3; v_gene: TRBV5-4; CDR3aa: CASSLQQGSGNTIYF
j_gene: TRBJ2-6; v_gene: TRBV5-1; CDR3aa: CASSPRTASGANVLTF
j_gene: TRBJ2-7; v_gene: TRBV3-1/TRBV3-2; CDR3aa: CASSIRDSGDYEQYF
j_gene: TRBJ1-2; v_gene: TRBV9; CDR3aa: CASSVGQIVGRGGYTF
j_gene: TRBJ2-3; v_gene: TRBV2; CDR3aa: CASSEALGQGTGDTQYF
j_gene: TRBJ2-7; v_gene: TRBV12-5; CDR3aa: CASGSPPGFSYEQYF